The 5 T cell receptor beta chains reported below all come from one sample, sequenced in a study of T cell responses to AZD1222 COVID-19 vaccine. Clones were sequenced by immunoSEQ multiplex PCR, and TCRdb holds only the in-frame ones, with some missing. The data show around 100,000 clones, about 85% seen once. This specimen consisted of peripheral blood, obtained 28 days after the second AZD1222 dose. The receptors derive from an adult who received the AZD1222 COVID-19 vaccine.

The V call is TRBV6-4, the J call TRBJ1-6; a weak D match, TRBD1 (5 bases). Germline-derived CDR1 and CDR2 are MRHNA and SNTAGT. The ends were cut back, 6 bases at V and 7 bases at J, with 16 bases in the middle. There are 15 residues in the CDR3. CDR3 sequence: CASRLEGRSNSPLHF. The CDR3 bases are TGTGCCAGCAGACTGGAGGGGCGCTCGAATTCACCCCTCCACTTT.

This rearrangement joins TRBV27 to TRBJ2-7; TRBD2 matches at 11 bases. CDR3 length: 17 amino acids. After removal of 6 bases from V and 5 bases from J, the junction contained 15 bases not matched to a gene. The germline V gene encodes CDR1 MNHEY and CDR2 SMNVEV (reference sequence). This CDR3 is CASSPRGRTSGSDEQYF. In DNA form, the CDR3 reads TGTGCCAGCAGCCCAAGGGGGCGGACTAGCGGGTCCGACGAGCAGTACTTC.

The chain combines TRBV5-1 with TRBJ2-1; no clear D gene. The germline V gene has CDR1 SGHRS and CDR2 YFSETQ. The V and J ends lost 3 bases and 6 bases respectively, with 7 bases between them. The CDR3 contains 12 residues. The chain's CDR3 is CASSSPGNEQFF. The DNA of the CDR3 is TGCGCCAGCAGCTCCCCTGGCAATGAGCAGTTCTTC.

This chain uses TRBV11-1 with TRBJ2-7; tentative D call: TRBD1 (5 bases). The CDR3 is made up of 16 amino acids. The germline V gene has CDR1 SGHAT and CDR2 FQDESV (reference sequence). Trimming removed 3 bases at V and 2 bases at J, with 17 bases between. This chain's CDR3 is CASSLGQGMGAYEQYF. DNA for the CDR3: TGTGCCAGCAGCTTGGGGCAGGGAATGGGCGCCTACGAGCAGTACTTC.

V usage is TRBV4-1 and J usage is TRBJ2-7; TRBD2 agrees at 13 bases. The V segment lost 5 bases and the J segment 1 base; nucleotides outside the gene matches: 17. Germline values: CDR1 MGHRA, CDR2 YSYEKL. The length of the CDR3 is 20 residues. The CDR3 sequence: CASSAKTTSGRSAQSYEQYF. Here the CDR3 DNA reads TGCGCCAGCAGCGCCAAGACGACTAGCGGGAGGTCGGCACAATCCTACGAGCAGTACTTC.